A single sample is the source of the 23 T cell receptor beta chains below, sequenced in a study of shared clonotypes between healthy human individuals. The assay was immunoSEQ multiplex PCR, and TCRdb's table has in-frame clones only and misses some. The sample includes around 1,100,000 clones, approximately 80% of them seen just once. The source material was memory CD4+ T cells from PBMCs. The subset denotes: CD45RA-negative fraction. All receptors derive from a man aged 18 to 30 in good health. Some clones in this sample may be carry-over from other donors' samples.

V usage is TRBV14 and J usage is TRBJ2-4, with D unclear. The CDR3 spans 16 residues. V lost 3 bases and J 0 bases, leaving 12 bases between the germline ends. Germline CDR1 reads SGHDN; CDR2 reads FVKESK. For the CDR3, the DNA is TGTGCCAGCAGCCAGGGCGCCGGGTTAGCCAAAAACATTCAGTACTTC. Translating gives CASSQGAGLAKNIQYF.

This clone was found a few times. Other DNA sequences in this sample translate to the same CDR3. This chain links TRBV5-1 with TRBJ2-5; 8 nucleotides align to TRBD2. Germline trimming cut 0 bases from V and 1 base from J; bases unmatched to any gene: 2. This CDR3 is built from 15 residues. Per germline, CDR1 SGHRS and CDR2 YFSETQ. The CDR3 DNA reads as TGCGCCAGCAGCTTGGCTGGGACTAGCCAAGAGACCCAGTACTTC. It yields the protein CASSLAGTSQETQYF.

A word on this clone: Other DNA sequences in this specimen translate into the identical CDR3. The chain uses TRBV27 and TRBJ1-1; TRBD1 is a possible D gene (6 bases). The CDR3 has 14 amino acids. V was cut by 2 bases and J by 0 bases, with 7 bases left in between. The V gene's germline CDR1 is MNHEY and CDR2 SMNVEV (reference sequence). The CDR3 sequence is CASSLNRVNTEAFF. The CDR3 nucleotides are TGTGCCAGCAGTTTAAACAGGGTGAACACTGAAGCTTTCTTT.

The V call is TRBV2, the J call TRBJ2-6, with D possibly TRBD1 on 6 matching bases. The germline gives CDR1 SNHLY, CDR2 FYNNEI. Trimming pared 9 bases from V and 2 bases from J, leaving 17 bases between. The CDR3 is 16 amino acids. The chain's CDR3 is CASRLTRGAGANVLTF. CDR3 bases: TGTGCCAGTAGACTTACCAGGGGAGCTGGGGCCAACGTCCTGACTTTC. The full variable domain, its missing parts supplied by reference TRBV2 and TRBJ2-6, is EPEVTQTPSHQVTQMGQEVILRCVPISNHLYFYWYRQILGQKVEFLVSFYNNEISEKSEIFDDQFSVERPDGSNFTLKIRSTKLEDSAMYFCASRLTRGAGANVLTFGAGSRLTVL.

CDR3 in amino acids: CASSFRGQGGTGELFF. The CDR3 DNA reads as TGTGCCAGCAGCTTCCGGGGACAGGGAGGGACCGGGGAGCTGTTTTTT. The chain couples TRBV9 to TRBJ2-2, with 9 bases fitting TRBD1. The V gene end was trimmed by 4 bases and the J gene end by 5 bases; junction bases not matched to a gene: 9. Germline V lookup: CDR1 SGDLS, CDR2 YYNGEE. This CDR3 region has 16 residues.

Of note for this clone: The same CDR3 can be traced to other DNA sequences in this sample. This sequence joins TRBV2 and TRBJ2-5; no reliable D call. CDR1 and CDR2 from the germline V gene are SNHLY and FYNNEI. V was pared by 0 bases and J by 5 bases, with 4 bases between. The CDR3 extends over 12 amino acids. The CDR3 protein is CASSEARETQYF. CDR3 nucleotide sequence: TGTGCCAGCAGTGAAGCGCGGGAGACCCAGTACTTC.

The chain is built from TRBV11-2 and TRBJ2-1, with D possibly matching TRBD1 (5 bases). V lost 5 bases and J lost 7, with 18 bases in between. CDR3 size: 15 residues. Germline values: CDR1 SGHAT, CDR2 FQNNGV. The CDR3 loop is CASSPLVLRGNEQFF. CDR3 nucleotides: TGTGCCAGCAGCCCTCTAGTGTTAAGGGGAAATGAGCAGTTCTTC.

This chain's CDR3 is CASSTGLAGGVPGELFF. CDR3 coding DNA: TGTGCCAGCAGCACGGGACTAGCGGGAGGGGTACCCGGGGAGCTGTTTTTT. The genes are TRBV7-3 and TRBJ2-2, with 16 positions matching TRBD2. V gave up 5 bases and J gave up 6 bases; unmatched junction bases: 6. The CDR3 runs to 17 residues. Per the germline V gene, CDR1 is SGHTA and CDR2 is FQGTGA. Full variable domain (rest looked up from reference TRBV7-3 and TRBJ2-2): GAGVSQTPSNKVTEKGKYVELRCDPISGHTALYWYRQSLGQGPEFLIYFQGTGAADDSGLPNDRFFAVRPEGSVSTLKIQRTERGDSAVYLCASSTGLAGGVPGELFFGEGSRLTVL.

This clone has only a few counts. The chain uses TRBV4-1 and TRBJ1-1, with unresolved D. Trimming stripped 2 bases from V and 3 bases from J, with 7 bases between. Germline CDR1 MGHRA, CDR2 YSYEKL. The length of the CDR3 is 13 residues. The CDR3 region is CASSQQRDTEAFF. The CDR3 DNA sequence: TGCGCCAGCAGCCAACAGAGGGACACTGAAGCTTTCTTT.

The chain uses TRBV4-2 and TRBJ2-1; D remains unclear. The CDR3 is 11 residues long. Germline V gene lookup returns CDR1 LGHNA and CDR2 YNFKEQ. Trimming removed 7 bases at V and 6 bases at J, with 7 bases between. Here the CDR3 reads CASMGVNEQFF. The CDR3 DNA reads as TGTGCCAGCATGGGCGTCAATGAGCAGTTCTTC.

This clone was seen more than once but under ten times. The rearrangement links TRBV5-4 to TRBJ1-4; D remains ambiguous. The CDR3 spans 16 residues. The germline V gene encodes CDR1 SGHNT and CDR2 YYREEE (reference sequence). V was clipped by 0 bases and J by 5 bases, with 14 bases between them. CDR3 bases: TGTGCCAGCAGCTTGGCCCCCGCGAAGATGAATGAAAAACTGTTTTTT. Translating gives CASSLAPAKMNEKLFF. Full variable domain (missing parts from reference TRBV5-4 and TRBJ1-4): ETGVTQSPTHLIKTRGQQVTLRCSSQSGHNTVSWYQQALGQGPQFIFQYYREEENGRGNFPPRFSGLQFPNYSSELNVNALELDDSALYLCASSLAPAKMNEKLFFGSGTQLSVL.

The chain is built from TRBV5-1 and TRBJ2-1; 9 bases fit TRBD1. CDR1 is SGHRS and CDR2 is YFSETQ in the germline V gene. Trimming at V came to 0 bases and at J to 9 bases, leaving 13 bases not matched to a gene. The CDR3 loop spans 17 amino acids. For the CDR3, the DNA is TGCGCCAGCAGCTTGGCCCCCGGGACAGGGTCCGGCCGTGAGCAGTTCTTC. Encoded protein: CASSLAPGTGSGREQFF.

J is TRBJ2-3 and V is TRBV7-4; 7 nucleotides line up with TRBD2. With V trimmed by 10 bases and J by 2 bases, 12 bases remained unmatched. This CDR3 has 15 amino acids. The germline V gene encodes CDR1 SGHVT and CDR2 SQSDAQ. The CDR3 region is CATGWLAAFTDTQYF. As DNA, the CDR3 is TGTGCCACGGGGTGGCTAGCGGCCTTCACAGATACGCAGTATTTT.

A word on this clone: A read error may produce the germline difference seen at one junction end. This chain connects TRBV19 to TRBJ2-6, with 7 bases identical to TRBD2. Germline V lookup: CDR1 LNHDA, CDR2 SQIVND (reference sequence). The CDR3 covers 19 residues. As DNA, the CDR3 is TGTGCCAGTAGAATAGCGGGTCTCCCCATGTCCTCTGGGGCCAACGTCCTGACTTTC. Amino acid sequence: CASRIAGLPMSSGANVLTF. The variable domain in full, with the rest retrieved from reference TRBV19 and TRBJ2-6, is DGGITQSPKYLFRKEGQNVTLSCEQNLNHDAMYWYRQDPGQGLRLIYYSQIVNDFQKGDIAEGYSVSREKKESFPLTVTSAQKNPTAFYLCASRIAGLPMSSGANVLTFGAGSRLTVL.

This clone occurred many times. This chain links TRBV2 with TRBJ2-7, with 8 bases aligning to TRBD1. The CDR3 is 19 amino acids. V shed 6 bases and J 0 bases; nucleotides not matched to a gene: 19. CDR1 and CDR2 from the germline V gene are SNHLY and FYNNEI. As DNA, the CDR3 is TGTGCCAGCAGCCCGCCACCGGGACAGGATCGTTTTAGCTCCTACGAGCAGTACTTC. Protein product: CASSPPPGQDRFSSYEQYF.

The V gene is TRBV9, the J gene TRBJ1-1; D gene unclear. The CDR3 loop spans 13 amino acids. Germline V lookup: CDR1 SGDLS, CDR2 YYNGEE. V was shortened by 2 bases and J by 3 bases, with 8 bases between the two germline ends. The CDR3 loop is CASSVQMYTEAFF. CDR3 coding DNA: TGTGCCAGCAGCGTTCAAATGTACACTGAAGCTTTCTTT.

This clone occurred many times. The CDR3 bases are TGCGCCAGCAGCCTGCAGCCTAGCGGGAGTGCAGCCAAAAACATTCAGTACTTC. It encodes CASSLQPSGSAAKNIQYF. The chain employs TRBV5-1 and TRBJ2-4, with 10 nucleotides matching TRBD2. Losses at the gene ends were 4 bases for V and 0 bases for J; bases not matched to a gene: 10. The CDR3 is made up of 18 amino acids. Germline loops: CDR1 SGHRS, CDR2 YFSETQ.

This chain uses TRBV19 with TRBJ2-2; D perhaps matches TRBD2 (7 bases). Trimming removed 6 bases at V and 3 bases at J, with 23 bases between. The CDR3 is 18 amino acids. Germline CDR1 LNHDA, CDR2 SQIVND (reference sequence). In DNA form, the CDR3 reads TGTGCCAGTAGCCCTCCAAGGGGAGGGACAAGTTACACCGGGGAGCTGTTTTTT. Residues: CASSPPRGGTSYTGELFF.

V gene TRBV15 combines with J gene TRBJ2-7; 11 bases align to TRBD2. Trimming took 6 bases from V and 6 from J; bases not matched to a gene: 10. Germline values: CDR1 LNHNV, CDR2 YYDKDF (reference sequence). The CDR3 contains 15 residues. The CDR3 here is CATSFVAGGSLEQYF. In DNA, the CDR3 is TGTGCCACCAGTTTCGTAGCGGGAGGGTCCCTCGAGCAGTACTTC.

The chain uses TRBV19 and TRBJ2-7; 13 bases agree with TRBD2. The CDR3 runs to 15 residues. With V trimmed by 5 bases and J by 1 base, 2 bases remained unmatched. CDR1 LNHDA and CDR2 SQIVND come from the germline V gene (reference sequence). CDR3 nucleotide sequence: TGTGCCAGTAGTCGACTAGCGGGAGGTTCCTACGAGCAGTACTTC. Translation: CASSRLAGGSYEQYF.

The chain joins TRBV19 to TRBJ1-2; D is uncertain. The CDR3 loop spans 16 amino acids. Germline-derived CDR1 and CDR2 are LNHDA and SQIVND (reference sequence). Trimming removed 5 bases at V and 2 bases at J, with 18 bases between. The CDR3 DNA is TGTGCCAGTAGTGGACGGCCTGGGCACCGGAACTATGGCTACACCTTC. This encodes CASSGRPGHRNYGYTF. Drawing the rest from reference TRBV19 and TRBJ1-2, the complete variable domain is DGGITQSPKYLFRKEGQNVTLSCEQNLNHDAMYWYRQDPGQGLRLIYYSQIVNDFQKGDIAEGYSVSREKKESFPLTVTSAQKNPTAFYLCASSGRPGHRNYGYTFGSGTRLTVV.

This chain uses TRBV5-4 with TRBJ1-2, with a tentative D call TRBD1 (5 bases). Trimming took 4 bases from V and 4 from J, leaving 11 bases between them. CDR1 is SGHNT and CDR2 is YYREEE in the germline V gene (reference sequence). The CDR3 runs to 13 residues. The CDR3 protein is CASSTPGGYGYTF. As DNA, the CDR3 is TGTGCCAGCAGCACCCCCGGGGGCTATGGCTACACCTTC. Drawing the rest from reference TRBV5-4 and TRBJ1-2, the complete variable domain is ETGVTQSPTHLIKTRGQQVTLRCSSQSGHNTVSWYQQALGQGPQFIFQYYREEENGRGNFPPRFSGLQFPNYSSELNVNALELDDSALYLCASSTPGGYGYTFGSGTRLTVV.

Points on this clone: Other DNA variants within this sample encode the same CDR3. J is TRBJ2-1 and V is TRBV5-1; no clear D gene. V gave up 0 bases and J gave up 6 bases, with 7 bases separating them. Per the germline V gene, CDR1 is SGHRS and CDR2 is YFSETQ. The CDR3 contains 13 residues. DNA of the CDR3: TGCGCCAGCAGCTTGGCCGGAGTCAATGAGCAGTTCTTC. Encoded protein: CASSLAGVNEQFF.